The 4 T cell receptor beta chains in this list originate from one sample, sequenced in a study of shared clonotypes between healthy human individuals. This table comes from immunoSEQ multiplex PCR, and its TCRdb copy is limited to in-frame clones, with some not included. The sample lists under 650,000 clones, about 96% seen once, with about 0.054% in the top ten. Input material: naive CD4+ T cells sorted from blood. Subset denoted: CD45RA+ positively selected. Receptors were obtained from a woman in her twenties or thirties in good health.

The rearrangement links TRBV6-4 to TRBJ2-1; D gene uncertain. The CDR3 spans 15 residues. Germline CDR1 MRHNA, CDR2 SNTAGT. V was pared by 3 bases and J by 4 bases, with 13 bases between. The CDR3 DNA reads TGTGCCAGCAGTGAAACTCGAAACACATACAATGAGCAGTTCTTC. Translating it yields CASSETRNTYNEQFF.

The genes are TRBV14 and TRBJ2-1, with D uncertain. The CDR3 sequence is 14 residues long. The V end was cut by 4 bases, the J end by 7 bases, with 14 bases between. Germline CDR1 and CDR2: SGHDN and FVKESK. DNA for the CDR3: TGTGCCAGCAGCCTGGACGGACCCAATAATGAGCAGTTCTTC. Its protein is CASSLDGPNNEQFF. The full variable domain, with the rest looked up from reference TRBV14 and TRBJ2-1, is EAGVTQFPSHSVIEKGQTVTLRCDPISGHDNLYWYRRVMGKEIKFLLHFVKESKQDESGMPNNRFLAERTGGTYSTLKVQPAELEDSGVYFCASSLDGPNNEQFFGPGTRLTVL.

The chain is built from TRBV5-4 and TRBJ1-2; maybe TRBD1 (6 bases). The CDR3 totals 15 residues. Germline CDR1 and CDR2: SGHNT and YYREEE (reference sequence). Trimming shortened V by 4 bases and J by 8 bases, and 21 bases separated the two germline ends. CDR3 bases: TGTGCCAGCAGCAGGACGGGGGGCAAGGAGCGGGGCTACACCTTC. This sequence encodes CASSRTGGKERGYTF.

The chain uses TRBV6-1 and TRBJ1-3, with a possible D match to TRBD1 (6 bases). The V end was cut by 4 bases, the J end by 2 bases, with 12 bases between. CDR3 size: 15 residues. Germline loops: CDR1 MNHNS, CDR2 SASEGT. This CDR3 is CASSVGGAAGNTIYF. For the CDR3, the DNA is TGTGCCAGCAGTGTGGGGGGGGCGGCTGGAAACACCATATATTTT.